The 9 T cell receptor beta chains in this list originate from one sample, sequenced in a study of beta chain features in type 1 diabetes. Expressed TCRB transcripts were sequenced after all isolated RNA was converted to cDNA. Sequencing used immunoSEQ multiplex PCR; TCRdb keeps in-frame clones, though not all of them. The sample carries a few hundred thousand clones, roughly 12% recorded once. Sequencing was done on a sample of naive CD4+ T cells from blood. Every receptor here comes from a man aged 18 to 35 in good health.

This clone appeared a few times. This chain uses TRBV7-2 with TRBJ1-5; 7 bases line up with TRBD1. The J segment lost 7 bases and the V segment lost 3 bases, leaving 3 bases of the junction unmatched. Germline CDR1 SGHTA, CDR2 FQGNSA. CDR3 size: 13 residues. Written as DNA, the CDR3 is TGTGCCAGCAGCTTTTCAGGGGGACAGCCCCAGCATTTT. Amino acid sequence: CASSFSGGQPQHF.

Note on this clone: The sample holds other DNA sequences that translate to the same CDR3. This chain uses TRBV18 with TRBJ2-7; perhaps TRBD2 as D (5 bases). Between the trimmed V and J ends, which lost 0 bases and 2 bases, there was a span of 8 bases. The germline V gene encodes CDR1 KGHSH and CDR2 LQKENI. This CDR3 contains 14 residues. The CDR3 sequence: CASSPPGGPYEQYF. Here the CDR3 DNA reads TGTGCCAGCTCACCACCCGGAGGACCCTACGAGCAGTACTTC.

This rearrangement joins TRBV18 to TRBJ1-3; no clear D gene. V was shortened by 1 base and J by 0 bases, with 13 bases between the two germline ends. Germline-derived CDR1 and CDR2 are KGHSH and LQKENI. This CDR3 is 17 amino acids long. The CDR3 DNA reads TGTGCCAGCTCACCACTGGATCTCTGGAGCTCTGGAAACACCATATATTTT. Its translation: CASSPLDLWSSGNTIYF.

The table lists this clone with a few counts. V usage is TRBV5-4 and J usage is TRBJ2-7; 10 positions agree with TRBD1. Germline V gives CDR1 SGHNT, CDR2 YYREEE (reference sequence). The CDR3 extends over 15 amino acids. The V segment lost 0 bases and the J segment 5 bases; nucleotides outside the gene matches: 5. The CDR3 here is CASSLDGTGADEQYF. CDR3 coding DNA: TGTGCCAGCAGCTTGGACGGGACAGGGGCTGACGAGCAGTACTTC.

This clone was picked up a small number of times. J is TRBJ2-3 and V is TRBV28; 9 bases are a match to TRBD1. The CDR3 length is 14 residues. Looked up from germline, CDR1 is MDHEN and CDR2 is SYDVKM. V shed 8 bases, J shed 6 bases, and the junction held 9 bases outside the gene matches. CDR3 coding DNA: TGTGCCAGCGGGGCGGGGACAGGGTTGGATACGCAGTATTTT. Protein sequence: CASGAGTGLDTQYF.

The V and J genes are TRBV6-6 and TRBJ2-5; 11 nucleotides line up with TRBD1. CDR1 and CDR2 (germline): MNHNY, SVGAGI (reference sequence). The junction had 4 bases not matched to a gene; V was cut back by 2 bases and J by 2 bases. This CDR3 contains 16 residues. The CDR3 loop is CASSYPGQGAQETQYF. CDR3 in DNA: TGTGCCAGCAGTTACCCCGGACAGGGGGCGCAAGAGACCCAGTACTTC.

The chain has TRBV28 and TRBJ2-1; D remains ambiguous. The CDR3 runs 14 residues. CDR1 and CDR2 from the germline V gene are MDHEN and SYDVKM. V was pared by 3 bases and J by 5 bases, with 11 bases between. The DNA of the CDR3 is TGTGCCAGCAGTTTTTCCTCACATCACAATGAGCAGTTCTTC. Its protein product is CASSFSSHHNEQFF.

The genes are TRBV28 and TRBJ1-2; D not certain. Germline V gene lookup returns CDR1 MDHEN and CDR2 SYDVKM. The CDR3 has 11 residues. V shed 3 bases and J shed 7 bases, with 6 bases lying between them. The DNA of the CDR3 is TGTGCCAGCAGTTTTAATATTGGCTACACCTTC. It is translated as CASSFNIGYTF.

The V call is TRBV5-4, the J call TRBJ1-1; D gene uncertain. Trimming took off 4 bases at V and 0 bases at J, with 10 bases between the two ends. This CDR3 comprises 14 residues. The germline gives CDR1 SGHNT, CDR2 YYREEE (reference sequence). The CDR3 is CASSKGGMNTEAFF. The DNA for the CDR3 is TGTGCCAGCAGCAAAGGCGGCATGAACACTGAAGCTTTCTTT.